This TCR beta chain was captured in a study of T cells after yellow fever vaccination. Using its own MiXCR run on the 5' RACE reads, TCRdb lists one record per CDR3 protein. The table records tens of thousands of distinct CDR3 sequences, about 6% of them present only once. The CDR3 runs to 13 residues. The V end lost 4 bases, the J end lost 3 bases, and 11 bases lay between the germline ends. This clonotype was seen many times. This chain joins TRBV5-7 and TRBJ2-7; no definite D call. TRBV5-7 is flagged as an ORF with uncertain function. This receptor was taken from a man younger than 45 who received the YFV17D yellow fever vaccine. The source was PBMCs, either bulk or a sorted T-cell subset (CD4+, CD8+, memory, or dextramer-sorted; not recorded which), collected on the day of the yellow fever booster vaccination. This chain's CDR3 is CASSPPPFYEQYF. The CDR3 DNA reads as TGTGCCAGCAGCCCCCCACCTTTCTACGAGCAGTACTTC.